This passage covers 8 T cell receptor beta chains from one sample sequenced in a study of cytomegalovirus exposure and HLA in healthy donors (TCRdb year 2017). Library method: the immunoSEQ multiplex PCR assay. For the multiplex PCR, a mixture combining 60 forward primers for TCR Vbeta segments and 13 reverse primers for TCR Jbeta segments was used. TCRdb re-hosts the immuneACCESS table, in-frame sequences only. Its copies lack some clones; in the studies checked, an unresolved V gene accounts for under half of them, and the cause for the rest is not known. A total of roughly 190,000 clones appear in this sample, roughly 76% of them only once. Clones ranked in the top ten supply roughly 2.1% of the sample. The sample was PBMCs. These receptors were taken from a woman aged 25-40 years in good health and CMV-seropositive.

The CDR3 reads CASSQGGASEAYNEQFF. In nucleotides, the CDR3 is TGTGCCAGCAGCCAAGGGGGCGCAAGCGAAGCCTACAATGAGCAGTTCTTC. The chain carries TRBV4-2 and TRBJ2-1; a possible D gene is TRBD1 (5 bases). V dropped 1 base and J dropped 2 bases, with 15 bases sitting between them. CDR3 length: 17 residues. In germline, CDR1 is LGHNA, CDR2 YNFKEQ.

As to this clone: Germline is not matched at one junction end, which may reflect a read error. V is TRBV7-2 and J is TRBJ1-2; D perhaps matches TRBD1 (6 bases). The CDR3 totals 12 residues. The germline V gene has CDR1 SGHTA and CDR2 FQGNSA. The CDR3 nucleotides are TGTGCCAGCAGCTCATTCTCAGGACAGTCCCACTTC. Its protein is CASSSFSGQSHF.

The chain uses TRBV7-2 and TRBJ2-3, with TRBD2 matching 7 bases. Germline CDR1 SGHTA, CDR2 FQGNSA. Trimming took 2 bases from V and 0 from J; bases not matched to a gene: 5. This CDR3 comprises 16 residues. CDR3 protein: CASSLMSGKSTDTQYF. CDR3 DNA sequence: TGTGCCAGCAGCTTAATGAGCGGGAAAAGCACAGATACGCAGTATTTT.

The V gene is TRBV18, the J gene TRBJ2-2, with 11 bases aligning to TRBD2. The germline CDR1 and CDR2 sequences are KGHSH and LQKENI. The CDR3 runs 16 residues. Losses at the gene ends were 5 bases for V and 2 bases for J; bases not matched to a gene: 4. The CDR3 coding sequence is TGTGCCAGCTCATCACTAGCGGGGGCCAACACCGGGGAGCTGTTTTTT. Its translation: CASSSLAGANTGELFF.

This clone was observed a handful of times. This sequence joins TRBV18 and TRBJ2-1, with TRBD2 matching over 14 bases. The V gene end was trimmed by 3 bases and the J gene end by 7 bases; junction bases not matched to a gene: 2. The germline V gene encodes CDR1 KGHSH and CDR2 LQKENI. CDR3 length: 15 amino acids. The CDR3 reads CASSPTSGGANEQFF. CDR3 coding DNA: TGTGCCAGCTCACCGACTAGCGGGGGGGCAAATGAGCAGTTCTTC.

The chain has TRBV5-4 and TRBJ2-1, with D perhaps TRBD2 (6 bases). The germline gives CDR1 SGHNT, CDR2 YYREEE (reference sequence). V dropped 0 bases and J dropped 12 bases, with 16 bases sitting between them. The CDR3 runs to 14 residues. The CDR3 sequence is CASSLDRGGIGQFF. DNA of the CDR3: TGTGCCAGCAGCTTGGATCGGGGCGGGATAGGGCAGTTCTTC.

The V and J genes are TRBV25-1 and TRBJ2-7, with TRBD1 matching over 9 bases. The CDR3 has 14 residues. V lost 6 bases to trimming and J lost 1 base; unmatched junction nucleotides: 4. Germline CDR1 MGHDK, CDR2 SYGVNS. The CDR3: CASRGTGSSYEQYF. The CDR3 nucleotides are TGTGCCAGCAGGGGGACAGGGTCTTCCTACGAGCAGTACTTC.

The chain recombines TRBV5-1 with TRBJ2-3; 13 bases fit TRBD2. Germline trimming cut 4 bases from V and 6 bases from J; bases unmatched to any gene: 8. The CDR3 totals 16 residues. Germline CDR1 and CDR2: SGHRS and YFSETQ. DNA for the CDR3: TGCGCCAGCAGCCCGGGACTAGCGGGATTGTACGATACGCAGTATTTT. The encoded protein is CASSPGLAGLYDTQYF.